The 9 T cell receptor beta chains listed next were all sequenced from one sample in a study of blood T cell repertoires in COVID-19. The protocol was immunoSEQ multiplex PCR, while the TCRdb copy is restricted to in-frame clones and leaves out a portion. Among a few hundred thousand clones, 75% to 90% were seen once, and the ten largest hold 2.5% to 3.5%. Sequenced sample: peripheral blood. The receptor source for this set is a woman in her 30s with COVID-19, enrolled during active disease.

This sequence joins TRBV7-9 and TRBJ1-5; D is uncertain. Deletions cut 4 bases from V and 3 bases from J, with 16 bases between. Per germline, CDR1 SEHNR and CDR2 FQNEAQ (reference sequence). The CDR3 loop spans 16 amino acids. CDR3 coding DNA: TGTGCCAGCAGCTCTTCGGAATACAGTTCCAATCAGCCCCAGCATTTT. It translates to CASSSSEYSSNQPQHF.

V gene TRBV4-1 combines with J gene TRBJ2-2; 14 bases are a match to TRBD2. Germline assignment: CDR1 MGHRA and CDR2 YSYEKL. With V trimmed by 0 bases and J by 4 bases, 7 bases remained unmatched. CDR3 length: 19 amino acids. The CDR3 loop reads CASSQDRTSGRPGTGELFF. The CDR3 nucleotides are TGCGCCAGCAGCCAAGATCGGACTAGCGGGAGGCCTGGCACCGGGGAGCTGTTTTTT.

The count of this clone is one. This chain uses TRBV10-3 with TRBJ1-4; TRBD1 agrees at 7 bases. Looked up from germline, CDR1 is ENHRY and CDR2 is SYGVKD. This CDR3 has 16 amino acids. The J segment lost 1 base and the V segment lost 3 bases, leaving 5 bases of the junction unmatched. The CDR3 DNA reads TGTGCCATCAGTGACCCCGGGACAGAAACTAATGAAAAACTGTTTTTT. Its protein is CAISDPGTETNEKLFF.

The sample holds a few counts of this clone. Other DNA sequences in this sample translate to the same CDR3. The CDR3 loop is CASSPGQKYNEQFF. The CDR3 DNA is TGTGCCAGTAGTCCCGGACAGAAATACAATGAGCAGTTCTTC. The chain employs TRBV19 and TRBJ2-1; D may be TRBD1 (6 bases). This CDR3 contains 14 residues. Looked up from germline, CDR1 is LNHDA and CDR2 is SQIVND (reference sequence). V was trimmed by 5 bases and J by 4 bases, leaving 12 bases between them.

The rearrangement links TRBV9 to TRBJ2-5; 8 nucleotides agree with TRBD1. CDR1 is SGDLS and CDR2 is YYNGEE in the germline V gene. The CDR3 totals 17 residues. The trim removed 2 bases at V and 2 bases at J, leaving 11 bases unmatched. The CDR3 DNA is TGTGCCAGCAGCGTCCAGCCACAGGGGGACTCTCAAGAGACCCAGTACTTC. Encoded protein: CASSVQPQGDSQETQYF.

The chain joins TRBV4-1 to TRBJ1-6; D is uncertain. The CDR3 runs 13 residues. Trimming cost V 1 base and J 9 bases, with 7 bases left between them. Germline-derived CDR1 and CDR2 are MGHRA and YSYEKL. This CDR3 reads CASSQGTSSPLHF. The CDR3 DNA follows: TGCGCCAGCAGCCAAGGAACAAGTTCACCCCTCCACTTT.

The gene calls are TRBV19 and TRBJ2-3, with 10 bases identical to TRBD1. The germline V gene encodes CDR1 LNHDA and CDR2 SQIVND (reference sequence). The J segment lost 0 bases and the V segment lost 5 bases, leaving 11 bases of the junction unmatched. The CDR3 contains 18 residues. CDR3: CASSLTQTGQGSTDTQYF. DNA for the CDR3: TGTGCCAGTAGTCTCACACAGACGGGACAGGGGAGCACAGATACGCAGTATTTT.

V and J are TRBV2 and TRBJ1-1; D remains unclear. The CDR3 covers 15 residues. CDR1 and CDR2 from the germline V gene are SNHLY and FYNNEI. Trimming took off 4 bases at V and 7 bases at J, with 19 bases between the two ends. The CDR3 sequence is CASSGGVRVSGEAFF. CDR3 DNA: TGTGCCAGCAGTGGGGGAGTCAGAGTTTCTGGTGAAGCTTTCTTT. Filled out from reference TRBV2 and TRBJ1-1, the complete variable domain reads EPEVTQTPSHQVTQMGQEVILRCVPISNHLYFYWYRQILGQKVEFLVSFYNNEISEKSEIFDDQFSVERPDGSNFTLKIRSTKLEDSAMYFCASSGGVRVSGEAFFGQGTRLTVV.

The chain employs TRBV10-3 and TRBJ2-1, with D tentatively TRBD1 (6 bases). With 5 bases removed from V and 5 bases from J, the gap between germline ends came to 13 bases. Germline V gene lookup returns CDR1 ENHRY and CDR2 SYGVKD. CDR3 length: 14 residues. The CDR3 DNA reads as TGTGCCATCAGTATTCCGGGACACAACAATGAGCAGTTCTTC. The encoded protein is CAISIPGHNNEQFF.